One and the same sample provided the 17 T cell receptor beta chains below, sequenced in a study of T cell responses to AZD1222 COVID-19 vaccine. Sequencing used immunoSEQ multiplex PCR; TCRdb keeps in-frame clones, though not all of them. The table has 40,000 to 55,000 clones, roughly 90% seen once. The material sequenced was peripheral blood, taken 28 days after the second AZD1222 dose. The receptors derive from an adult who received the AZD1222 COVID-19 vaccine.

This chain uses TRBV7-2 with TRBJ2-2, with D hard to call. Germline-derived CDR1 and CDR2 are SGHTA and FQGNSA. Trimming left V 2 bases short and J 6 bases short, with 7 bases between. The CDR3 length is 13 residues. The CDR3 region is CASSLHSAGELFF. CDR3 sequence (DNA): TGTGCCAGCAGCTTACATAGTGCCGGGGAGCTGTTTTTT. The full variable domain, completed using reference TRBV7-2 and TRBJ2-2, is GAGVSQSPSNKVTEKGKDVELRCDPISGHTALYWYRQSLGQGLEFLIYFQGNSAPDKSGLPSDRFSAERTGGSVSTLTIQRTQQEDSAVYLCASSLHSAGELFFGEGSRLTVL.

The V call is TRBV6-4, the J call TRBJ2-3; 8 nucleotides align to TRBD2. Unmatched junction bases numbered 8, after V lost 0 bases and J lost 3 bases. Germline V gene sequence: CDR1 MRHNA, CDR2 SNTAGT. CDR3 size: 17 residues. Written as DNA, the CDR3 is TGTGCCAGCAGTGACTCCCCCAGCGGGAGATCTACAGATACGCAGTATTTT. Its translation: CASSDSPSGRSTDTQYF.

V gene TRBV5-1 combines with J gene TRBJ2-2; 12 bases fit TRBD2. CDR3 length: 16 amino acids. Germline CDR1 SGHRS, CDR2 YFSETQ. V shed 4 bases and J 1 base; nucleotides not matched to a gene: 2. The chain's CDR3 is CASSLLAGGNTGELFF. As DNA, the CDR3 is TGCGCCAGCAGCCTACTAGCGGGAGGGAACACCGGGGAGCTGTTTTTT.

The rearrangement uses TRBV6-5 and TRBJ2-7; 8 bases match TRBD2. From germline, CDR1 is MNHEY and CDR2 SVGAGI. CDR3 length equals 15 residues. V trimming: 2 bases; J trimming: 4 bases; junction bases outside the gene matches: 7. CDR3 protein: CASSYGAGGTYEQYF. The CDR3 DNA is TGTGCCAGCAGTTACGGTGCGGGAGGAACGTACGAGCAGTACTTC.

This chain connects TRBV5-1 to TRBJ2-2; D might be TRBD2 (5 bases). The CDR3 extends over 15 amino acids. Trimming stripped 0 bases from V and 5 bases from J, with 11 bases between. Germline V gene lookup returns CDR1 SGHRS and CDR2 YFSETQ. CDR3 in amino acids: CASSLVEGSTGELFF. CDR3 nucleotide sequence: TGCGCCAGCAGCTTGGTAGAGGGTTCGACCGGGGAGCTGTTTTTT.

The chain couples TRBV12-3 or TRBV12-4 to TRBJ2-7, with D perhaps matching TRBD1 (6 bases). The V and J ends lost 6 bases and 3 bases respectively, with 9 bases between them. This CDR3 contains 12 residues. The DNA for the CDR3 is TGTGCCAGCAGGGGGGACAACTACGAGCAGTACTTC. Its protein is CASRGDNYEQYF.

The genes are TRBV9 and TRBJ2-5; D gene ambiguous. V lost 0 bases to trimming and J lost 2 bases, with 14 bases between them. The CDR3 consists of 16 residues. Germline loops: CDR1 SGDLS, CDR2 YYNGEE. The CDR3 nucleotides are TGTGCCAGCAGCGTAGGTGGTCGTGAAGGGCAAGAGACCCAGTACTTC. Protein sequence: CASSVGGREGQETQYF.

The chain couples TRBV4-1 to TRBJ1-6; D unresolved. The CDR3 has 14 residues. The germline V gene has CDR1 MGHRA and CDR2 YSYEKL. V dropped 1 base and J dropped 10 bases, with 11 bases sitting between them. The CDR3 protein is CASSQGRLTSPLHF. The CDR3, as DNA: TGCGCCAGCAGCCAAGGCAGGCTAACGTCACCCCTCCACTTT.

The chain employs TRBV7-9 and TRBJ2-7; TRBD2 aligns across 9 bases. Germline assignment: CDR1 SEHNR and CDR2 FQNEAQ (reference sequence). Trimming removed 5 bases from V and 3 bases from J; junction bases left unmatched: 8. This CDR3 spans 15 amino acids. Written as DNA, the CDR3 is TGTGCCAGCAGCCCAATCTCTAGCGGGATCTACGAGCAGTACTTC. Translating it yields CASSPISSGIYEQYF.

The chain is built from TRBV9 and TRBJ2-7; D is unclear. Trimming stripped 0 bases from V and 3 bases from J, with 7 bases between. CDR1 and CDR2 from the germline V gene are SGDLS and YYNGEE. This CDR3 is 13 amino acids long. CDR3 loop: CASSVGPGYEQYF. The CDR3 DNA sequence: TGTGCCAGCAGCGTAGGCCCGGGCTACGAGCAGTACTTC.

This rearrangement joins TRBV7-8 to TRBJ1-6; 8 bases fit TRBD1. The ends lost 5 bases at V and 8 bases at J; junction bases unmatched: 11. The CDR3 consists of 16 residues. Germline assignment: CDR1 SGHVS and CDR2 FQNEAQ. The CDR3 DNA reads as TGTGCCAGCAGCAACCAGCCGGGACAGGCGGATTCACCCCTCCACTTT. This sequence encodes CASSNQPGQADSPLHF.

This CDR3 reads CASSEGQSNSYEQYF. For the CDR3, the DNA is TGTGCCAGCAGCGAGGGACAGTCGAACTCCTACGAGCAGTACTTC. The genes are TRBV9 and TRBJ2-7; 7 bases match TRBD1. The CDR3 spans 15 residues. Trimming at V came to 3 bases and at J to 0 bases, leaving 6 bases not matched to a gene. Germline assignment: CDR1 SGDLS and CDR2 YYNGEE.

V gene TRBV5-4 combines with J gene TRBJ2-3; tentative D call: TRBD2 (5 bases). CDR3 length: 16 residues. V was shortened by 5 bases and J by 3 bases, with 19 bases between the two germline ends. Germline CDR1 is SGHNT and CDR2 is YYREEE (reference sequence). The CDR3 is CASRPGLTGSTDTQYF. The CDR3 region has the DNA TGTGCCAGCAGACCCGGACTGACGGGGAGTACAGATACGCAGTATTTT.

J is TRBJ2-5 and V is TRBV9; 8 bases map to TRBD2. The CDR3 spans 15 residues. V shed 2 bases and J 2 bases; nucleotides not matched to a gene: 5. CDR1 is SGDLS, CDR2 YYNGEE, per germline. The CDR3 coding sequence is TGTGCCAGCAGCGTTAGCGGGATAGGGCAAGAGACCCAGTACTTC. Translation gives CASSVSGIGQETQYF.

This rearrangement joins TRBV3-1 (or the pseudogene TRBV3-2) to TRBJ2-7; 9 positions match TRBD2. Germline-derived CDR1 and CDR2 are LGHDT and YNNKEL (reference sequence). This CDR3 has 15 residues. V was pared by 3 bases and J by 0 bases, with 3 bases of the junction left unmatched. Here the CDR3 DNA reads TGTGCCAGCAGCCAGACTAGCGGAAGCTCCTACGAGCAGTACTTC. It yields the protein CASSQTSGSSYEQYF.

The rearrangement joins TRBV5-1 to TRBJ1-6; maybe TRBD1 (5 bases). This CDR3 is built from 14 residues. V was cut by 4 bases and J by 4 bases, with 9 bases left in between. Germline V lookup: CDR1 SGHRS, CDR2 YFSETQ. The CDR3, as DNA: TGCGCCAGCAGCCGGGACGGTTATAATTCACCCCTCCACTTT. Translation: CASSRDGYNSPLHF.

There are a few counts of this clone. This chain connects TRBV6-2 or TRBV6-3 to TRBJ1-5; 7 nucleotides align to TRBD1. CDR1 is MNHEY and CDR2 is SVGEGT in the germline V gene. The V segment lost 2 bases and the J segment 7 bases; nucleotides outside the gene matches: 17. The CDR3 has 18 amino acids. The CDR3 bases are TGTGCCAGCAGTTACGAATTTCAAAGGGGACAGTCCTACCAGCCCCAGCATTTT. Translation: CASSYEFQRGQSYQPQHF.